This TCR beta chain was recorded in a study of a mutant IDH1 vaccine in newly diagnosed glioma. For the study at large: Mean patient age was approximately 40 years; approximately 62% were male and about 40% female.

With regard to this clone: The target antigen is unknown.

Produced via immunoSEQ multiplex PCR; TCRdb's table is partial and in-frame only. The table has under 45,000 clones, about 91% seen once. Time point meaning: week 23, last vaccination. In the vaccine, a single dose held 300 ug of the mutant IDH1 20-mer peptide, along with topical imiquimod. The V end lost 1 base, the J end lost 7 bases, and 16 bases lay between the germline ends. In germline, CDR1 is LGHNA, CDR2 YSLEER. This CDR3 contains 15 residues. The genes are TRBV4-3 and TRBJ2-5, with D perhaps matching TRBD1 (6 bases). Sequencing used PBMCs, obtained from a glioma patient whose treatment included an IDH1 peptide vaccine. The receptor's source is a man in his fifties or sixties with glioma. This chain's CDR3 is CASSQGRAGVGTQYF. The CDR3 coding sequence is TGCGCCAGCAGCCAAGGCCGTGCAGGGGTCGGGACCCAGTACTTC.